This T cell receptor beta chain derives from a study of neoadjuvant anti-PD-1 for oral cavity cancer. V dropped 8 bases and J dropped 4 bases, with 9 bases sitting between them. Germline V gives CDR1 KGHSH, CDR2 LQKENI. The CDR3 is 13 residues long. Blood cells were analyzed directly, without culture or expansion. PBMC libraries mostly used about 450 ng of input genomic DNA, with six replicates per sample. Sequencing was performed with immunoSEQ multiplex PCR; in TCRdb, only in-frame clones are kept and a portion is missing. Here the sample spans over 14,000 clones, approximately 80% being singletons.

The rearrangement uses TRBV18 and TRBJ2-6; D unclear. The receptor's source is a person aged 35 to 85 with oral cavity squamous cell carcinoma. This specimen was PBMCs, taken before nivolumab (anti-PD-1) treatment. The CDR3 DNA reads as TGTGCCAGCCATAGGTGGGGGGCCAACGTCCTGACTTTC. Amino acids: CASHRWGANVLTF.